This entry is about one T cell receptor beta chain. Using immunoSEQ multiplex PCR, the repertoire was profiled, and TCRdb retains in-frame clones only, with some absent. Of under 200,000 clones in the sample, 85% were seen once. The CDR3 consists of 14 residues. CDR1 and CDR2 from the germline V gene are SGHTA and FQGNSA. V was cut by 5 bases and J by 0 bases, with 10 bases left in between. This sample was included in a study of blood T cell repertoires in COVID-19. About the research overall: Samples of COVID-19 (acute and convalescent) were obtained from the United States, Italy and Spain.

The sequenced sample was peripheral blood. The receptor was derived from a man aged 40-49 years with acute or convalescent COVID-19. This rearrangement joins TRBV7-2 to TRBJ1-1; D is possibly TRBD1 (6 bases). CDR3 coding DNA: TGTGCCAGCAGCCCTGACAGGCTGAACACTGAAGCTTTCTTT. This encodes CASSPDRLNTEAFF.